This TCR beta chain was identified during a study of T cell repertoires in cytomegalovirus infection. Looking at the study overall: Well-studied HLA-B-restricted CMV epitopes were used in the study alongside recently identified HLA-C-restricted ones. Public TCR beta signatures provided an indication of both CMV infection and a matching HLA type.

Study-wide points: Dominating the ex vivo response were TCR beta clonotypes that were CMV-specific and HLA-C-restricted. Cumulative frequency (of public TCR beta family members) identified carriers of CMV plus the relevant HLA.

MiXCR, run by TCRdb on the reads, gives a single entry per CDR3 protein. The sample contains 700,000 to 950,000 distinct CDR3 sequences, less than 35% of which appear only once. The CDR3 loop spans 13 amino acids. With V trimmed by 5 bases and J by 9 bases, 5 bases remained unmatched. Germline CDR1 is KGHDR and CDR2 is SFDVKD. Details on this clonotype: As yet, its antigen is unknown.

The sequenced sample was cultured CD8+ T cells from PBMCs, obtained from culture after CMV antigen stimulation. This chain connects TRBV24-1 to TRBJ2-1; TRBD1 matches at 8 bases. This receptor was identified in a human donor in good health (CMV status not recorded). Some clones in this sample may be carry-over from other donors' samples. The CDR3 region has the DNA TGTGCCACCAGTGGCCCAACAGGGGGTGAGCAGTTCTTC. Its protein product is CATSGPTGGEQFF.